One and the same sample provided the 8 T cell receptor beta chains below, sequenced in a study of blood T cell repertoires in COVID-19. Measured with immunoSEQ multiplex PCR; TCRdb has only the in-frame clones, and not every one. The repertoire has 200,000 to 250,000 clones, approximately 86% of them found once; the top ten carry 3.5% to 5.5%. Sequencing used PBMCs or T cells enriched from blood (not recorded which). The receptors derive from a woman aged 30 to 39 who had been exposed to COVID-19.

This clone occurred once. This chain links TRBV14 with TRBJ1-1; 9 bases map to TRBD1. Looked up from germline, CDR1 is SGHDN and CDR2 is FVKESK. The CDR3 is made up of 15 amino acids. Trimming removed 5 bases from V and 4 bases from J; junction bases left unmatched: 8. The CDR3 DNA is TGTGCCAGCAGCTGGGGACAGGGATGGGGCACTGAAGCTTTCTTT. This codes for CASSWGQGWGTEAFF.

The V call is TRBV12-3 or TRBV12-4, the J call TRBJ1-2, with 7 bases aligning to TRBD1. CDR3 size: 12 residues. The ends lost 6 bases at V and 8 bases at J; junction bases unmatched: 6. CDR3 nucleotide sequence: TGTGCCAGCAGGGGACAGTCGGGAGGCTACACCTTC. Residues: CASRGQSGGYTF.

The V gene is TRBV27, the J gene TRBJ1-6; D is undetermined. The CDR3 has 13 residues. V lost 7 bases and J 9 bases, leaving 13 bases between the germline ends. Germline CDR1 reads MNHEY; CDR2 reads SMNVEV (reference sequence). The CDR3 DNA is TGTGCCAGCACGACATATCCGACTTCACCCCTCCACTTT. Protein: CASTTYPTSPLHF.

The chain is built from TRBV9 and TRBJ2-7; D is perhaps TRBD2 (5 bases). The V end lost 3 bases, the J end lost 3 bases, and 22 bases lay between the germline ends. The V gene's germline CDR1 is SGDLS and CDR2 YYNGEE. The CDR3 loop spans 17 amino acids. This CDR3 is CASSESKEGISGYEQYF. CDR3 nucleotides: TGTGCCAGCAGCGAATCGAAAGAGGGTATTTCTGGCTACGAGCAGTACTTC.

This chain connects TRBV18 to TRBJ1-5; tentative D call: TRBD1 (6 bases). The CDR3 extends over 16 amino acids. V dropped 3 bases and J dropped 0 bases, with 12 bases sitting between them. Germline lookup yields CDR1 KGHSH and CDR2 LQKENI. CDR3 nucleotide sequence: TGTGCCAGCTCACCGAGCACAGGGAATAGCAATCAGCCCCAGCATTTT. Translation gives CASSPSTGNSNQPQHF.

The chain joins TRBV6-5 to TRBJ1-2; D gene ambiguous. The V end was cut by 7 bases, the J end by 4 bases, with 13 bases between. CDR3 length: 13 residues. Germline V gene data show CDR1 as MNHEY and CDR2 as SVGAGI. The CDR3 loop is CASMGASAYGYTF. The CDR3 DNA is TGTGCCAGCATGGGAGCTTCTGCCTATGGCTACACCTTC.

This clone has only a few counts. This rearrangement joins TRBV9 to TRBJ1-1; possibly TRBD1 for D (6 bases). The length of the CDR3 is 15 residues. The germline CDR1 and CDR2 sequences are SGDLS and YYNGEE. V shed 3 bases and J shed 5 bases, with 17 bases lying between them. The CDR3 DNA is TGTGCCAGCAGCGCCGAGGGGGGGGCGCGAACTGAAGCTTTCTTT. This codes for CASSAEGGARTEAFF. The variable domain in full, completed from reference TRBV9 and TRBJ1-1, reads DSGVTQTPKHLITATGQRVTLRCSPRSGDLSVYWYQQSLDQGLQFLIQYYNGEERAKGNILERFSAQQFPDLHSELNLSSLELGDSALYFCASSAEGGARTEAFFGQGTRLTVV.

This chain links TRBV2 with TRBJ1-2; 7 bases are a match to TRBD1. V dropped 6 bases and J dropped 8; count of bases not matched to a gene: 15. This CDR3 contains 15 residues. The germline gives CDR1 SNHLY, CDR2 FYNNEI. The DNA for the CDR3 is TGTGCCAGCAGGATAATACAGGGGTATGATACAGGCTACACCTTC. Protein sequence: CASRIIQGYDTGYTF. Supplemented by reference TRBV2 and TRBJ1-2, the full variable domain reads EPEVTQTPSHQVTQMGQEVILRCVPISNHLYFYWYRQILGQKVEFLVSFYNNEISEKSEIFDDQFSVERPDGSNFTLKIRSTKLEDSAMYFCASRIIQGYDTGYTFGSGTRLTVV.